The source of this T cell receptor (beta chain) is a study of blood T cells in healthy people across ages. Study conclusions and caveats: Any changes in expanded clonotypes were possibly confounded, as donor CMV status remained unknown.

V lost 5 bases to trimming and J lost 3 bases; unmatched junction nucleotides: 8. CDR3 length: 16 amino acids. CDR1 is SEHNR and CDR2 is FQNEAQ in the germline V gene (reference sequence). The authors ran a second PCR of roughly 6 to 12 cycles using a sample-barcoded 5' primer and a J-beta primer mix. MiXCR was run by TCRdb on the 5' RACE reads, yielding one entry per CDR3 protein. The sample contains 1,100,000 or so distinct CDR3 sequences, around 43% of which appear only once. This clonotype was seen at least ten times. Its antigen remains unidentified. The receptor was isolated from an older woman in good health. The rearrangement links TRBV7-9 to TRBJ2-3; 10 nucleotides match TRBD2. The sample was blood. The CDR3 loop reads CASSPGLAEYTDTQYF. CDR3 bases: TGTGCCAGCAGCCCCGGACTAGCGGAGTATACAGATACGCAGTATTTT.